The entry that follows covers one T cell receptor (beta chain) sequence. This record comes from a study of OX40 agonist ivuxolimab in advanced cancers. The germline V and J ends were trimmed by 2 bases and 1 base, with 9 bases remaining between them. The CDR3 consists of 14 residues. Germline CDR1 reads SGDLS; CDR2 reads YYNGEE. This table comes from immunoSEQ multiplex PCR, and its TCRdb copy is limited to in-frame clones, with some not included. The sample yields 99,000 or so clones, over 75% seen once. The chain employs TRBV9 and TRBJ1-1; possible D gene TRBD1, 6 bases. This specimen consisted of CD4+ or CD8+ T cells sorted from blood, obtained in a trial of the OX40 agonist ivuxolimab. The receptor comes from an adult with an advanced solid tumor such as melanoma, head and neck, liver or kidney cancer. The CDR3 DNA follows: TGTGCCAGCAGCGTCCGGACAGAGAACACTGAAGCTTTCTTT. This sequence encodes CASSVRTENTEAFF. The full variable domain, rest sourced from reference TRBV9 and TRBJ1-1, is DSGVTQTPKHLITATGQRVTLRCSPRSGDLSVYWYQQSLDQGLQFLIQYYNGEERAKGNILERFSAQQFPDLHSELNLSSLELGDSALYFCASSVRTENTEAFFGQGTRLTVV.